This T cell receptor beta chain was documented in a study of blood T cells in healthy people across ages. Using a J-beta primer mix together with a sample-barcoded 5' primer, a second PCR was run for about 7 to 12 cycles. MiXCR, run by TCRdb on the 5' RACE reads, gives a single entry per CDR3 protein. The data contain around 1.7 million distinct CDR3 sequences, 28% of them singletons. Notes on the study in general: Per million T cells, TCR beta diversity dropped roughly linearly as age increased. Aged donors had fewer naive CD4+ cells and lower diversity than long-lived donors. Changes seen in expanded clonotypes were possibly confounded by donor CMV status left unknown.

Germline CDR1 and CDR2: SGDLS and YYNGEE. V dropped 3 bases and J dropped 7; count of bases not matched to a gene: 16. This CDR3 region has 17 residues. There were at least 5.5 micrograms of total RNA extracted from every sample. Remarks on this clonotype: Its antigen is as yet unknown.

The receptor comes from a woman aged 25 to 39 in good health. The material sequenced was blood. This chain links TRBV9 with TRBJ2-1; TRBD2 matches 7 bases. CDR3: CASSDSGPQRGTNEQFF. CDR3 nucleotide sequence: TGTGCCAGCAGCGACTCCGGACCCCAGCGGGGTACGAATGAGCAGTTCTTC.